This T cell receptor (beta chain) stems from a study of T cell responses to AZD1222 COVID-19 vaccine. Turning to the study itself: Researchers grouped second doses given at about 4 or about 12 weeks into one pool.

Remarks on this clone: Its specificity is unknown.

This CDR3 is 16 amino acids long. TCRdb's table, derived via immunoSEQ multiplex PCR, lists solely in-frame clones and lacks some. The sample holds tens of thousands of clones; around 90% are singletons and the top ten take approximately 8.7%. Study-wide findings and caveats: Repertoire sampling was restricted to post-peak T cell response timepoints.

The source is an adult in good health. The V and J genes are TRBV7-5 and TRBJ2-1; TRBD2, the table's D call, lacks a check against the DNA. TRBV7-5 is annotated as a pseudogene. The specimen was peripheral blood, collected on day 0 of AZD1222 vaccination. Here the CDR3 DNA reads TGTGTCAGAAGCTTGGCCCGAAGACTAGCTCCTGGTGAGCAGTTCTTC. Amino acid sequence: CVRSLARRLAPGEQFF.